This entry is about one T cell receptor beta chain. These data come from a study of blood T cell repertoires in COVID-19. Study-level background: Sites in the United States, Italy and Spain provided acute and convalescent COVID-19 samples.

The CDR3 is 15 residues long. Trimming shortened V by 0 bases and J by 6 bases, and 11 bases separated the two germline ends. Germline V gives CDR1 LGHNA, CDR2 YSLEER. Methods used by the authors: Amplification from reference gene primers served as the basis for estimated nucleated cell counts. Method: immunoSEQ multiplex PCR; TCRdb's copy keeps in-frame clones and lacks some. Clone size and V and J calls were adopted from that table, with D and trimming inferred from the DNA. The repertoire consists of 150,000 to 200,000 clones, with roughly 84% occurring once and the leading ten covering approximately 9.4%.

The sequence derives from a woman of 80 years or more with acute or convalescent COVID-19. The chain uses TRBV4-3 and TRBJ2-2, with a possible D match to TRBD2 (5 bases). The specimen sequenced was peripheral blood. Here the CDR3 reads CASSQDGMGAGELFF. CDR3 DNA sequence: TGCGCCAGCAGCCAAGATGGAATGGGAGCCGGGGAGCTGTTTTTT.